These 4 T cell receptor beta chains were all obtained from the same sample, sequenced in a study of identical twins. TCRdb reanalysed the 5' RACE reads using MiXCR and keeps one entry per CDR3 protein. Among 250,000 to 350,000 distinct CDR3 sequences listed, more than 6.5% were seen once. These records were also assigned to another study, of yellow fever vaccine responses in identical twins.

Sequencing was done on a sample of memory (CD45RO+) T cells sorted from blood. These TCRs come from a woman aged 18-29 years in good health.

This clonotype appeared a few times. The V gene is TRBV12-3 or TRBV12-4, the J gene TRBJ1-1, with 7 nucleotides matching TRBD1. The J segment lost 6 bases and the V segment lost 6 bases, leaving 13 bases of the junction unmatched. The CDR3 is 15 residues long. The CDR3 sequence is CASSVIGGAFAEAFF. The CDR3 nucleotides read TGTGCCAGCAGCGTAATAGGGGGCGCGTTCGCTGAAGCTTTCTTT.

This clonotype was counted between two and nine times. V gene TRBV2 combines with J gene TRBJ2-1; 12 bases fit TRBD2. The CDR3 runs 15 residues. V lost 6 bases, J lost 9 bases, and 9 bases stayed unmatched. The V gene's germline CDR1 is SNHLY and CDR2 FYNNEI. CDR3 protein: CASRLPSGGAAEQFF. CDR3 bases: TGTGCCAGCAGGCTCCCTAGCGGGGGGGCCGCTGAGCAGTTCTTC.

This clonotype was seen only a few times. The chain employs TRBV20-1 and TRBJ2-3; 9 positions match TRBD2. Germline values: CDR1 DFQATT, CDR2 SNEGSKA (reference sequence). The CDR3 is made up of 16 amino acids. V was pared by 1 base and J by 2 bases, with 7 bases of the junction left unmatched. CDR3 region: CSARGSGGTITDTQYF. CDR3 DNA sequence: TGCAGTGCTAGAGGAAGCGGGGGGACCATCACAGATACGCAGTATTTT.

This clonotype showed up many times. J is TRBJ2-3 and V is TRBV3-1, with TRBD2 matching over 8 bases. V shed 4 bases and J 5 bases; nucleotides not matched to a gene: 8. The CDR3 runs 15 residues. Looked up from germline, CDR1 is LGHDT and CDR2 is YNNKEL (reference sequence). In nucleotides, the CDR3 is TGTGCCAGCAGCCCAACGGGTCTAGCGGGAGATACGCAGTATTTT. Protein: CASSPTGLAGDTQYF.